This T cell receptor beta chain was identified in a study of blood T cell repertoires in COVID-19. At the level of the study: Spain, Italy and the United States supplied samples that represented acute and convalescent COVID-19. PBMCs, B-cell-depleted T cells, or T cells provided the cDNA or gDNA that made up the material.

In the study's own analysis: Nucleated cell counts were estimated from reference gene primer amplification. Profiling relied on immunoSEQ multiplex PCR, and the TCRdb table lists in-frame clones only, not all of them. That table is the source of V, J and clone size, and D and trimming were worked out from the DNA. Among 350,000 to 450,000 clones, around 85% were seen once, and the ten largest hold approximately 3.7%. The sequencing input was peripheral blood. This sequence was found in a woman under 30 with acute or convalescent COVID-19.

This CDR3 reads CASRTGTIEAFF. The CDR3 region has the DNA TGTGCCAGTAGAACGGGGACAATTGAAGCTTTCTTT. This rearrangement joins TRBV19 to TRBJ1-1, with D possibly being TRBD1 (6 bases). Looked up from germline, CDR1 is LNHDA and CDR2 is SQIVND (reference sequence). V was cut by 6 bases and J by 7 bases, with 12 bases left in between. This CDR3 is 12 amino acids long.